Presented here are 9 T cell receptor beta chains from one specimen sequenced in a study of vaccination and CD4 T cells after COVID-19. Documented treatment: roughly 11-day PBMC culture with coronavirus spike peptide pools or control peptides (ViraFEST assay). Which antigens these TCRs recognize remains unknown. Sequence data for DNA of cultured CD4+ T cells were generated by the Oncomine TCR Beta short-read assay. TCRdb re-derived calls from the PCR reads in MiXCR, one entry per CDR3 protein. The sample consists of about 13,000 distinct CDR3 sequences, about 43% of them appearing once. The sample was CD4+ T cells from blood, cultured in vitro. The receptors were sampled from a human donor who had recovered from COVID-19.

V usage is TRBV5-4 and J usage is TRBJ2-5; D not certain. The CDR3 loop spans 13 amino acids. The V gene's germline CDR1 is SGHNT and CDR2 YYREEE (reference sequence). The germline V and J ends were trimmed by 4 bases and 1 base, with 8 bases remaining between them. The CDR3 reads CASSRRFQETQYF. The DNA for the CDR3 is TGTGCCAGCAGCCGAAGGTTCCAAGAGACCCAGTACTTC.

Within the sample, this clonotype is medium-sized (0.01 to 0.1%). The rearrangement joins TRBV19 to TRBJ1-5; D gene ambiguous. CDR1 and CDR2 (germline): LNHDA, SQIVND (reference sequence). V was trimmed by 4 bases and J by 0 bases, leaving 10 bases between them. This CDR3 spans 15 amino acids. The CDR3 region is CASSSEGSSNQPQHF. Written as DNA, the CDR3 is TGTGCCAGTAGTAGCGAGGGAAGTAGCAATCAGCCCCAGCATTTT.

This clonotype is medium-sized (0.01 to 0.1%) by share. CDR3 loop: CASSVNSPGQGSNQPQHF. The DNA of the CDR3 is TGTGCCAGCAGTGTAAATTCTCCGGGACAGGGGAGCAATCAGCCCCAGCATTTT. V and J are TRBV2 and TRBJ1-5; the match to TRBD1 covers 10 bases. Looked up from germline, CDR1 is SNHLY and CDR2 is FYNNEI. The trim removed 4 bases at V and 1 base at J, leaving 10 bases unmatched. The CDR3 has 18 residues.

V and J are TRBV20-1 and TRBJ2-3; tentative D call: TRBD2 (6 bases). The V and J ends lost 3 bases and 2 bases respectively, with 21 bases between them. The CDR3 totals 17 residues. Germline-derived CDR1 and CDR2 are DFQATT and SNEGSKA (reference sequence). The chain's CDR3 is CSASGHFGTLNTDTQYF. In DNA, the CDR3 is TGCAGTGCTAGCGGTCATTTCGGGACTCTTAACACAGATACGCAGTATTTT.

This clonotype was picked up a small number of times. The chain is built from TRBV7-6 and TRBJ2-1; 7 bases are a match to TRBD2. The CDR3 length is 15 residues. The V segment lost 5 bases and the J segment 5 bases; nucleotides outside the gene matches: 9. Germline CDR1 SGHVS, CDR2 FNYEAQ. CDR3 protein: CASSHGLERDNEQFF. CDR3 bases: TGTGCCAGCAGCCACGGACTAGAGAGGGACAATGAGCAGTTCTTC.

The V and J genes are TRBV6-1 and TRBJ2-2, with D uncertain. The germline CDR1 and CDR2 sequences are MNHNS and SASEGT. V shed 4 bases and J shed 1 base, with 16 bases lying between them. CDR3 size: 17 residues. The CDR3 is CASSGLGSIENTGELFF. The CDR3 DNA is TGTGCCAGCAGTGGCCTGGGGTCTATAGAGAACACCGGGGAGCTGTTTTTT.

CDR3 loop: CASAVLAGEGEQFF. The CDR3 bases are TGCGCCAGCGCTGTACTAGCGGGAGAGGGTGAGCAGTTCTTC. The chain has TRBV10-1 and TRBJ2-1; TRBD2 matches 11 bases. CDR1 is WNHNN, CDR2 SYGVQD, per germline (reference sequence). This CDR3 comprises 14 residues. With V trimmed by 8 bases and J by 9 bases, 9 bases remained unmatched.

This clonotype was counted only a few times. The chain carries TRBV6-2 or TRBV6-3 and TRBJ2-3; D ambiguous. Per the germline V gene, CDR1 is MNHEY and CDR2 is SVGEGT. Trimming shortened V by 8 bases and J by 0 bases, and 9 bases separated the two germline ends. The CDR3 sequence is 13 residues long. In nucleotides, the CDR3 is TGTGCCAGCCAGAGGTATAGCACAGATACGCAGTATTTT. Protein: CASQRYSTDTQYF.

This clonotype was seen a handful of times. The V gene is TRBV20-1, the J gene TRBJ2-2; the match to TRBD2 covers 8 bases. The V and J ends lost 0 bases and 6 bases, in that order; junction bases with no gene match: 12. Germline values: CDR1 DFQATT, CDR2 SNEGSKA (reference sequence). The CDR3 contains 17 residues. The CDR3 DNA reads TGCAGTGCTAGAGATCACGAGCGGGAGCGGCGGGCCGGGGAGCTGTTTTTT. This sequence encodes CSARDHERERRAGELFF.